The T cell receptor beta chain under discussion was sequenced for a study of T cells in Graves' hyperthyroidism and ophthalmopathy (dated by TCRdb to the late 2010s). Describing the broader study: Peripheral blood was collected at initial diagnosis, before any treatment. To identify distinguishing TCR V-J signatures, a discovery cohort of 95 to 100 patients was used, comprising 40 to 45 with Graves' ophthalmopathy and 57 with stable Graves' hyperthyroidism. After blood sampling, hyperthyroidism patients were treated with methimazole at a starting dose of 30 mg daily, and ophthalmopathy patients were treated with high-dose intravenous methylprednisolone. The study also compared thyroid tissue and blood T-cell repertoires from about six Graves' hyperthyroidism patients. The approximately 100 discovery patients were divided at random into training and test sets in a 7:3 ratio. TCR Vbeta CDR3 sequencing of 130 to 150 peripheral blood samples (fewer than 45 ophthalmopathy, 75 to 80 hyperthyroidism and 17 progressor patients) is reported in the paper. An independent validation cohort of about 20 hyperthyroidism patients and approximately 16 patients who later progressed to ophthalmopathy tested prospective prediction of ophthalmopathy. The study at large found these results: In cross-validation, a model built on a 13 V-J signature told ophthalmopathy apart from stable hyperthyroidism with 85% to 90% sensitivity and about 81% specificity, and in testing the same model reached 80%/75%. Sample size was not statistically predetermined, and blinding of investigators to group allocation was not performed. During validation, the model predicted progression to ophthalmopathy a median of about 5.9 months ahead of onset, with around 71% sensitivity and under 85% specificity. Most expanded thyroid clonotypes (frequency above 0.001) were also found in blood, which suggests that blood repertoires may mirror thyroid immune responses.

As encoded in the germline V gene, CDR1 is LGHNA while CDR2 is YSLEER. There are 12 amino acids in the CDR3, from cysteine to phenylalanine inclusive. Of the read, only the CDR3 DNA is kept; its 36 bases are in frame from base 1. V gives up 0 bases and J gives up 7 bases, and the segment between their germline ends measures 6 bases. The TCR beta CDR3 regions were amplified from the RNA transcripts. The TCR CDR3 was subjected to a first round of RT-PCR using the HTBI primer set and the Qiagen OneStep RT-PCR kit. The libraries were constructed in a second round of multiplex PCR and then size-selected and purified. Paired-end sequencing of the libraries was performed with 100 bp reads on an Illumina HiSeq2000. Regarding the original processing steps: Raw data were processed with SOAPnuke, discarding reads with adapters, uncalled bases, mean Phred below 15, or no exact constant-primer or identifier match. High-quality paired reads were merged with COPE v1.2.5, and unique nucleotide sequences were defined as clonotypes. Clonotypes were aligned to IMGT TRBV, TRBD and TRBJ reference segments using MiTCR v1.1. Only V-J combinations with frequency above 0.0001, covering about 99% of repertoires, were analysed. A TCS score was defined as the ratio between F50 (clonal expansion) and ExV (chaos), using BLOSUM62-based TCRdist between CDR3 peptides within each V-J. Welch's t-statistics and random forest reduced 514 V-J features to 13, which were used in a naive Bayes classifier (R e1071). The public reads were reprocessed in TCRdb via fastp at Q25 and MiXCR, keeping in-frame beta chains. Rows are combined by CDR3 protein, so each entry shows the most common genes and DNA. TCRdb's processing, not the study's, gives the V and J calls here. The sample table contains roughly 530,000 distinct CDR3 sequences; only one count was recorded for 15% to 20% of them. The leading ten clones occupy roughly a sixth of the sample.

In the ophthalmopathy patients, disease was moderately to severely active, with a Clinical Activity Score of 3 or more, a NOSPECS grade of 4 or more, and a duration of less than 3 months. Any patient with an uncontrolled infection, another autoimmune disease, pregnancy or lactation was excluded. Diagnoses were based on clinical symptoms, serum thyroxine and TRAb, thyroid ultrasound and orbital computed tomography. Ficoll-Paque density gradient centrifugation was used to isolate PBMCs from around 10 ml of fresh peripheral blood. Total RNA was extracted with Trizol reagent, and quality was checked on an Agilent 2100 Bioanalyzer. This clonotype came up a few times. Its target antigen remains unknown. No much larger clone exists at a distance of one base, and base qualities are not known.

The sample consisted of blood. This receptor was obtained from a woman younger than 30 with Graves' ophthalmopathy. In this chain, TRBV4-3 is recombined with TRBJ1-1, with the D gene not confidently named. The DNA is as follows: TGCGCCAGCAGCCAAGAACCGGGTGAAGCTTTCTTT. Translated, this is CASSQEPGEAFF.